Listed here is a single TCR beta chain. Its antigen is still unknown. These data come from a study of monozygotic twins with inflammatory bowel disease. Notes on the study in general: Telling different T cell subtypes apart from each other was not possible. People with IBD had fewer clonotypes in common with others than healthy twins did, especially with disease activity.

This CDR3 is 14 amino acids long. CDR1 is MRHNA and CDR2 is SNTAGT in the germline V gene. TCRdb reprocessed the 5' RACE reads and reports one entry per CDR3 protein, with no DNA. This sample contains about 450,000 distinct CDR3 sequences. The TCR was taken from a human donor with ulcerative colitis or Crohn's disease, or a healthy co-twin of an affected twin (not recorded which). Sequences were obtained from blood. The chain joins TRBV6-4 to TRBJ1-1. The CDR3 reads CASSVGQSNTEAFF.